This TCR beta chain comes out of a study of blood T cell repertoires in COVID-19. Measured with immunoSEQ multiplex PCR; TCRdb has only the in-frame clones, and not every one. The repertoire holds about 410,000 clones, with around 92% as singletons. There are 15 residues in the CDR3. Trimming at V came to 0 bases and at J to 4 bases, leaving 3 bases not matched to a gene. Germline V CDR1 and CDR2: LGHNA, YSLEER. The sequencing sample was made of PBMCs or T cells enriched from blood (not recorded which). This receptor was identified in a woman in her twenties or thirties who had recovered from COVID-19. The V and J genes are TRBV4-3 and TRBJ1-2; 9 bases match TRBD1. This CDR3 reads CASSQERDRAYGYTF. CDR3 nucleotides: TGCGCCAGCAGCCAAGAACGGGACAGGGCCTATGGCTACACCTTC.